A selection of T cell receptor beta chains follows, all from one sample in a study of shared clonotypes between healthy human individuals. TCRdb's copy holds only in-frame clones and misses some; the assay was immunoSEQ multiplex PCR. The table lists about 1.9 million clones, just over 90% of them singletons, with more than 1.5% in the top ten. Source material: naive CD8+ T cells from PBMCs. All receptors derive from a man aged 18 to 35 in good health. Some clones in this sample may be carry-over from other donors' samples. CDR3s include the opening cysteine and the closing phenylalanine or tryptophan. A D gene is named only where the DNA matches it firmly. Expanded clones get a size class; other rows say once, few or many, or leave the size out.

j_call d_call clone_size cdr3_length v_call cdr3_nt cdr3_aa
TRBJ2-5 - - 12 TRBV7-3 TGTGCCAGCAGCCCCCAGGTAGAGACCCAGTACTTC CASSPQVETQYF
TRBJ2-3 TRBD1 - 16 TRBV7-9 TGTGCCAGCAGCTTCATAGGGGGACAGGGCACAGATACGCAGTATTTT CASSFIGGQGTDTQYF
TRBJ1-2 - - 15 TRBV14 TGTGCCAGCAGCCACCCCCCCCGGGGGATCTATGGCTACACCTTC CASSHPPRGIYGYTF
TRBJ1-1 TRBD1 few 15 TRBV5-1 TGCGCCAGCAGCCCACGACAGGGCAGAGACACTGAAGCTTTCTTT CASSPRQGRDTEAFF
TRBJ2-1 TRBD2 - 16 TRBV11-2 TGTGCCAGCAGCTTAGATCTCACTAGCGATAGGAATGAGCAGTTCTTC CASSLDLTSDRNEQFF
TRBJ2-1 - - 15 TRBV27 TGTACAACCGGGGCGGGAACCCCCCCAGGGAATGAGCAGTTCTTC CTTGAGTPPGNEQFF
TRBJ2-1 - - 15 TRBV7-3 TGTGCCAGCAGCCCACAAGAGGGGTTCTACAATGAGCAGTTCTTC CASSPQEGFYNEQFF
TRBJ2-1 TRBD2 - 15 TRBV28 TGTGCCAGCAGTCGAGCGGGAGTCGCCTACAATGAGCAGTTCTTC CASSRAGVAYNEQFF
TRBJ1-3 - - 13 TRBV10-3 TGTGCCGGCCGCCAGAACTCTGGAAACACCATATATTTT CAGRQNSGNTIYF
TRBJ1-1 TRBD1 - 13 TRBV6-5 TGTGCCAGCAGAGACGACAGGGGGTACGAAGCTTTCTTT CASRDDRGYEAFF
TRBJ2-7 - - 14 TRBV19 TGTGCCAGTAGTATCAGGACTGACCCCTACGAGCAGTACTTC CASSIRTDPYEQYF
TRBJ2-1 - - 17 TRBV7-8 TGTGCCAGCAGCTTAGCAGGTAGCGGCTTCTCCTACAATGAGCAGTTCTTC CASSLAGSGFSYNEQFF
TRBJ2-1 TRBD1 once 17 TRBV7-8 TGTGCCAGCAGCTTAGCTAAGACAGGGGAAGACCACAATGAGCAGTTCTTC CASSLAKTGEDHNEQFF
TRBJ2-1 TRBD2 - 13 TRBV27 TGTGCCAGCAGTTTCGGGGGGACCAATGAGCAGTTCTTC CASSFGGTNEQFF
TRBJ1-1 - - 14 TRBV9 TGTGCCAGCAACCTAGTAGCAACTAACACTGAAGCTTTCTTT CASNLVATNTEAFF
TRBJ2-7 - once 14 TRBV28 TGTGCCAGCAGTTCCGGGGACGGAAGATACGAGCAGTACTTC CASSSGDGRYEQYF
TRBJ1-5 - - 14 TRBV9 TGTGCCAGCAGCGGGGGACTAGGAAGGGGGCCCCAGCATTTT CASSGGLGRGPQHF
TRBJ2-1 - - 15 TRBV11-1 TGTGCCAGCAGCCAGCCCTCCAGCTCCTACAATGAGCAGTTCTTC CASSQPSSSYNEQFF
TRBJ2-7 TRBD1 once 14 TRBV11-2 TGTGCCAGCAACCCGGGACAGGGCTCCTACGAGCAGTACTTC CASNPGQGSYEQYF
TRBJ2-1 TRBD2 - 17 TRBV12-5 TGTGCTAGTGGTGCGCCACTAGCGGGAGTGGGATATGGTGAGCAGTTCTTC CASGAPLAGVGYGEQFF
TRBJ2-2 - - 13 TRBV27 TGTGCCAGCAGAGACAGAGGGGCCGGGGAGCTGTTTTTT CASRDRGAGELFF
TRBJ1-1 - - 13 TRBV30 TGTGCCTGGAGTGGTGACTATGGGGCTGAAGCTTTCTTT CAWSGDYGAEAFF
TRBJ2-7 - - 15 TRBV10-3 TGTGCCATCAGGGTCGTTGGGCCCTCCTCCTACGAGCAGTACTTC CAIRVVGPSSYEQYF
TRBJ1-1 - - 11 TRBV19 TGTGCCGCAGTAGTATACACTGAAGCTTTCTTT CAAVVYTEAFF
TRBJ1-1 - - 14 TRBV28 TGTGCCAGCAGTTTATCTAGCATGAACACTGAAGCTTTCTTT CASSLSSMNTEAFF
TRBJ2-5 - - 17 TRBV11-1 TGTGCCAGCAGCTTTCCTTGGGGGCCCACCCCCCAAGAGACCCAGTACTTC CASSFPWGPTPQETQYF
TRBJ2-7 - - 15 TRBV4-2 TGTGCCAGCAGCCAAGGGCGGCAGGGAGCCTACGAGCAGTACTTC CASSQGRQGAYEQYF
TRBJ2-2 - - 18 TRBV28 TGTGCCAGCAGTTCCCGACGGACCCCCGGGAGAGGCACCGGGGAGCTGTTTTTT CASSSRRTPGRGTGELFF
TRBJ2-7 TRBD1 - 14 TRBV5-1 TGCGCCAGCAGCTCCGGGACAGGGAAGCACGAGCAGTACTTC CASSSGTGKHEQYF
TRBJ2-2 - - 14 TRBV27 TGTGCCAGCAGTTTCTTGGGAGGATTGCGGGAGCTGTTTTTT CASSFLGGLRELFF
TRBJ1-5 - - 13 TRBV13 TGTGCCAGCAGCCCGGGACTGTCGCAGCCCCAGCATTTT CASSPGLSQPQHF
TRBJ2-1 TRBD2 - 15 TRBV19 TGTGCCAGTAGTATAGTAGGACTAGCGGACAATGAGCAGTTCTTC CASSIVGLADNEQFF
TRBJ2-1 TRBD2 - 15 TRBV27 TGTGCCAGCGCAATGGGGGGGAGCTCCTACAATGAGCAGTTCTTC CASAMGGSSYNEQFF
TRBJ1-5 - - 14 TRBV7-2 TGTGCCAGCAGCTTTTGGGATAGCAATCAGCCCCAGCATTTT CASSFWDSNQPQHF
TRBJ2-7 - once 16 TRBV7-2 TGTGCCAGCAGCTTAGGTCGGGTGGGGGGTTGGTACGAGCAGTACTTC CASSLGRVGGWYEQYF
TRBJ2-7 - - 12 TRBV2 TGTGCCAGCAAGCCAGGGGCAGGGGAGCAGTACTTC CASKPGAGEQYF
TRBJ2-3 - - 12 TRBV29-1 TGCAGCGTTGAGTTTCCCGTAGATACGCAGTATTTT CSVEFPVDTQYF
TRBJ2-1 TRBD2 - 16 TRBV19 TGTGCCAGTAGTCCAAGTACGGGACTAGGAATAAGTGAGCAGTTCTTC CASSPSTGLGISEQFF
TRBJ1-3 - - 15 TRBV5-1 TGCGCCAGCAGCTTAGGACTGCGTCTGGGAAACACCATATATTTT CASSLGLRLGNTIYF
TRBJ2-2 - - 11 TRBV7-9 TGTGCCAGCAGCTTTCCCGGGGAGCTGTTTTTT CASSFPGELFF
TRBJ2-1 TRBD2 once 15 TRBV11-2 TGTGCCAGCAGCTCCAGCGGGATTAGCTACAATGAGCAGTTCTTC CASSSSGISYNEQFF
TRBJ2-2 - - 19 TRBV5-1 TGCGCCAGCAGTGGGGATCCGCAGGGTGTATGGGCGAACACCGGGGAGCTGTTTTTT CASSGDPQGVWANTGELFF
TRBJ2-7 - - 14 TRBV4-1 TGCGCCAGCAGCCAAGAAAGGGGCTCCTACGAGCAGTACTTC CASSQERGSYEQYF
TRBJ2-1 - - 19 TRBV7-3 TGTGCCAGCAGCTTAATTCTGGGGGCGGAAGCGGGACCAGACAATGAGCAGTTCTTC CASSLILGAEAGPDNEQFF
TRBJ2-7 - - 15 TRBV13 TGTGCCAGCAGCCCCGGCTGGGAGAACTCCTACGAGCAGTACTTC CASSPGWENSYEQYF
TRBJ2-7 TRBD1 - 18 TRBV5-1 TGCGCCAGCAGCTTGTACGGAGGGACAGGGGAGGATTACTACGAGCAGTACTTC CASSLYGGTGEDYYEQYF
TRBJ1-5 - - 12 TRBV7-9 TGTGCCAGCAGCTATCTCTATCAGCCCCAGCATTTT CASSYLYQPQHF
TRBJ2-1 TRBD1 - 14 TRBV11-3 TGTGCCAGCAGCTCCCGGGACAGGTACAATGAGCAGTTCTTC CASSSRDRYNEQFF
TRBJ1-4 - - 15 TRBV27 TGTGCCAGCAGTTTAATCCCCGGAGGTAATGAAAAACTGTTTTTT CASSLIPGGNEKLFF
TRBJ1-1 TRBD1 - 16 TRBV4-3 TGCGCCAGCAGCCAAGTGGGCAGGGGGTTGAACACTGAAGCTTTCTTT CASSQVGRGLNTEAFF
TRBJ2-7 TRBD2 - 14 TRBV7-9 TGTGCCAGCAGCTCGGGACTAGCAACCTACGAGCAGTACTTC CASSSGLATYEQYF
TRBJ1-2 - - 15 TRBV15 TGTGCCACCAGCAGAGATCGGACCGGTGGGGGTGGCTACACCTTC CATSRDRTGGGGYTF
TRBJ2-7 - - 15 TRBV9 TGTGCCAGCAGCGCGAAACCCCACGGGGGTCGGGAGCAGTACTTC CASSAKPHGGREQYF